Described below is a single T cell receptor (beta chain) sequence and its context. Authors' processing steps: Estimates of nucleated cell counts were drawn from the amplification of reference gene primers. Sequencing was performed with immunoSEQ multiplex PCR; in TCRdb, only in-frame clones are kept and a portion is missing. The V and J calls and clone size come from that table; D and trimming were worked out from the DNA. The sample consists of a few hundred thousand clones, 65% to 85% of them appearing once. The V gene's germline CDR1 is SGHTA and CDR2 FQGTGA. The CDR3 runs 15 residues. V lost 6 bases, J lost 6 bases, and 18 bases lay in between. This sample is drawn from a study of blood T cell repertoires in COVID-19. Study information: COVID-19 samples collected from the United States, Italy and Spain covered acute and convalescent phases. Sample material is recorded as cDNA or gDNA derived from T cells, B-cell-depleted T cells, or PBMCs.

Enrolment of Seattle patients took place during active infection, and they were followed longitudinally. The clonotype was recovered from a woman aged 25 to 39 with COVID-19, enrolled during active disease. The V call is TRBV7-3, the J call TRBJ2-1, with D possibly TRBD2 on 7 matching bases. The sample was peripheral blood. Here the CDR3 reads CASSPPGGGPNEQFF. The CDR3 DNA sequence: TGTGCCAGCAGTCCGCCGGGGGGCGGACCCAATGAGCAGTTCTTC. Complete variable domain (other parts from reference TRBV7-3 and TRBJ2-1): GAGVSQTPSNKVTEKGKYVELRCDPISGHTALYWYRQSLGQGPEFLIYFQGTGAADDSGLPNDRFFAVRPEGSVSTLKIQRTERGDSAVYLCASSPPGGGPNEQFFGPGTRLTVL.